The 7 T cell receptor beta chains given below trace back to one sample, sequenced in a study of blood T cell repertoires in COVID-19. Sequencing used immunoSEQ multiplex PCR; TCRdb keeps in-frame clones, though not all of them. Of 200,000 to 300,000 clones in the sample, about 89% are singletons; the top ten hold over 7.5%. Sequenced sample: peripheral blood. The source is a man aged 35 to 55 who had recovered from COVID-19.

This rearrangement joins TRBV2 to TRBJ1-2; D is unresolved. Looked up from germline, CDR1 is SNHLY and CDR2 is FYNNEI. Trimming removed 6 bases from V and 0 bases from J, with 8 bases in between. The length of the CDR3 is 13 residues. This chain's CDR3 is CASRGRPNYGYTF. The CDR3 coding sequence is TGTGCCAGCAGGGGCAGGCCTAACTATGGCTACACCTTC.

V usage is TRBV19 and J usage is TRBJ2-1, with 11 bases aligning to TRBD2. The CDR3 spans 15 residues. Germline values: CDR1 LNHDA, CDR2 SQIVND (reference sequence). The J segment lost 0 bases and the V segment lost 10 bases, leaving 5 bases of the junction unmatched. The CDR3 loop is CATGLAEISYNEQFF. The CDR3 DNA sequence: TGTGCCACGGGACTAGCGGAGATCTCCTACAATGAGCAGTTCTTC.

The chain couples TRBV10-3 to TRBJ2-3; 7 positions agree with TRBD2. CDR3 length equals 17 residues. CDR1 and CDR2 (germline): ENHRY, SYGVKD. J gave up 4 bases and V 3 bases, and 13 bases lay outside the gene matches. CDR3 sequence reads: CAISDPSQAGSADTQYF. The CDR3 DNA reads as TGTGCCATCAGTGACCCTTCCCAAGCGGGGAGTGCAGATACGCAGTATTTT.

CDR3 loop: CSVSSTGNREKLFF. In DNA form, the CDR3 reads TGCAGCGTTTCATCCACAGGGAATCGAGAAAAACTGTTTTTT. The J gene is TRBJ1-4, the V gene TRBV29-1, with D possibly matching TRBD1 (6 bases). This CDR3 region has 14 residues. In germline, CDR1 is SQVTM, CDR2 ANQGSEA. The V gene lost 5 bases and the J gene lost 8 bases, with 18 bases spanning the gap.

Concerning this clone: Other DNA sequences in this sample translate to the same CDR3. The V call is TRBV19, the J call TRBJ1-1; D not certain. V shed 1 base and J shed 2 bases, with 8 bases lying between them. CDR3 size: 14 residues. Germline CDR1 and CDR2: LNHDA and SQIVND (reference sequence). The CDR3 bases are TGTGCCAGTAGTATAGTAAGCCTAAACACTGAAGCTTTCTTT. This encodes CASSIVSLNTEAFF.

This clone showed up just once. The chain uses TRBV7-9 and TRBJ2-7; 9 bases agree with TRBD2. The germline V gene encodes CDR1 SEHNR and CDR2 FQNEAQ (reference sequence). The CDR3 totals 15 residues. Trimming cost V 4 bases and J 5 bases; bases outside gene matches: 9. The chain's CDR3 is CASSWRRTSVDEQYF. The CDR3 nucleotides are TGTGCCAGCAGCTGGCGGCGGACTAGCGTCGACGAGCAGTACTTC.

The CDR3 DNA follows: TGTGCTAGTGGTCCCGGACTAGCGGGAGATCCAGATACGCAGTATTTT. Translating gives CASGPGLAGDPDTQYF. This chain joins TRBV12-5 and TRBJ2-3, with TRBD2 identical over 13 bases. The germline gives CDR1 LGHNT, CDR2 FRNRAP. The CDR3 length is 16 residues. Losses at the gene ends were 5 bases for V and 4 bases for J; bases not matched to a gene: 6. The variable domain in full, with the rest retrieved from reference TRBV12-5 and TRBJ2-3, is DARVTQTPRHKVTEMGQEVTMRCQPILGHNTVFWYRQTMMQGLELLAYFRNRAPLDDSGMPKDRFSAEMPDATLATLKIQPSEPRDSAVYFCASGPGLAGDPDTQYFGPGTRLTVL.